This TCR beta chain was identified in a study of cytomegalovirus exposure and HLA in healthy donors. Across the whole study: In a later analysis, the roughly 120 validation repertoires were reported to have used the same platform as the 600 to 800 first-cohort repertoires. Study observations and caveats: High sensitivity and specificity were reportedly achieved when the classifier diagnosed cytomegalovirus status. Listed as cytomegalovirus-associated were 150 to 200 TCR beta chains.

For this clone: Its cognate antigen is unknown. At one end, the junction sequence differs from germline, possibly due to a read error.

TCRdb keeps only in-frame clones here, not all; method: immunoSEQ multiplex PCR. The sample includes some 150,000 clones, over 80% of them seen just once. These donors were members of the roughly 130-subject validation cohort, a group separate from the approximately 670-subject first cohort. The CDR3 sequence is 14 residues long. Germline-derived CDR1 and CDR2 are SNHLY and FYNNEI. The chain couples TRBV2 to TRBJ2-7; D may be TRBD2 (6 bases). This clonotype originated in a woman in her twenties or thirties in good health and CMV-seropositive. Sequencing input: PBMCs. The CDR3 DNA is TGTGCCAGCAGTGAAGTCGGGAGCCCTTACGGGCAGTACTTC. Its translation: CASSEVGSPYGQYF.